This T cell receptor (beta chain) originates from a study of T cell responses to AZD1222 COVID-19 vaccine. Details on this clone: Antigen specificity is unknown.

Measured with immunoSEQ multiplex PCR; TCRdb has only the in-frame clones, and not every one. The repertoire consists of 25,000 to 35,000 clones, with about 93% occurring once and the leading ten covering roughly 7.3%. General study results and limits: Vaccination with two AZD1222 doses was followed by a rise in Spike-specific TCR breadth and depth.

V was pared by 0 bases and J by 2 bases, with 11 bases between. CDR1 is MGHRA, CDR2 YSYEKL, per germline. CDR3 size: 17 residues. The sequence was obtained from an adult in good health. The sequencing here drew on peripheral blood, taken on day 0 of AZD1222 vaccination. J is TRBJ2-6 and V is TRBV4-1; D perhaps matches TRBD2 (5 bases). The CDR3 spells CASSQEEEVAGANVLTF. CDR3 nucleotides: TGCGCCAGCAGCCAAGAGGAGGAGGTGGCTGGGGCCAACGTCCTGACTTTC.